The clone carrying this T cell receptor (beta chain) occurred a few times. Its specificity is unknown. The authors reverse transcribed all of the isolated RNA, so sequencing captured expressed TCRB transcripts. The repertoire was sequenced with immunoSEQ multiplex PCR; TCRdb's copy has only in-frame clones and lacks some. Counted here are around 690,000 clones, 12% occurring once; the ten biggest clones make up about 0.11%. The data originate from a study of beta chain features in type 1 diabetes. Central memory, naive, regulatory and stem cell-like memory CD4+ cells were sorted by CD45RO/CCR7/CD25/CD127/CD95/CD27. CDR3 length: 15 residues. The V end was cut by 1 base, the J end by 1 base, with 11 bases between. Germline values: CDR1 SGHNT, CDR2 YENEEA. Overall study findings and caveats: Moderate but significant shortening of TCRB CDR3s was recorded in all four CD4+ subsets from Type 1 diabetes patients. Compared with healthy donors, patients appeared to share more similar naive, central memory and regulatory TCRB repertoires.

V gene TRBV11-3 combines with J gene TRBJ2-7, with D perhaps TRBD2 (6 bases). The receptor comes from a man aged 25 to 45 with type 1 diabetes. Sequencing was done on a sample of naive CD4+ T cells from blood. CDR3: CASSLGGIGSYEQYF. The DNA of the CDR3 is TGTGCCAGCAGCTTAGGCGGGATCGGGTCCTACGAGCAGTACTTC. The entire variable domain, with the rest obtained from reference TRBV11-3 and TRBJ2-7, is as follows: EAGVVQSPRYKIIEKKQPVAFWCNPISGHNTLYWYLQNLGQGPELLIRYENEEAVDDSQLPKDRFSAERLKGVDSTLKIQPAELGDSAVYLCASSLGGIGSYEQYFGPGTRLTVT.